Below, 2 T cell receptor beta chains from the same sample are listed, as sequenced in a study of cytomegalovirus exposure and HLA in healthy donors. Use of 60 Vbeta and 13 Jbeta primers characterized the PCR. Sequencing was performed with immunoSEQ multiplex PCR; in TCRdb, only in-frame clones are kept and a portion is missing. The sample consists of 150,000 to 200,000 clones, 65% to 85% of them appearing once. Sequencing input: PBMCs. The receptors were gathered from a male donor in good health and CMV-seropositive.

For the CDR3, the DNA is TGTGCCAGTAGGCCGGCTAGCGCTAACACAGATACGCAGTATTTT. Its translation is CASRPASANTDTQYF. The V and J genes are TRBV19 and TRBJ2-3; possibly TRBD2 for D (6 bases). The germline V and J ends were trimmed by 6 bases and 2 bases, with 15 bases remaining between them. The CDR3 extends over 15 amino acids. The germline CDR1 and CDR2 sequences are LNHDA and SQIVND (reference sequence).

This chain connects TRBV30 to TRBJ2-5; 10 positions agree with TRBD1. V was clipped by 2 bases and J by 14 bases; unmatched bases: 5. This CDR3 contains 11 residues. CDR1 and CDR2 from the germline V gene are GTSNPN and SVGIG (reference sequence). The DNA of the CDR3 is TGTGCCTGGAGTTCAGGGGACAGGGGCTACTTC. This gives the protein CAWSSGDRGYF.